The next 22 T cell receptor beta chains were all read from a single sample in a study of control samples from healthy donors and cancer patients. Profiled with immunoSEQ multiplex PCR; TCRdb holds only in-frame clones, not every one. The data show about 92,000 clones, with 82% seen just once and roughly 9.8% held by the top ten. The sequenced sample was blood. These receptors were collected from a woman aged 60 to 75 in good health.

This sequence joins TRBV10-1 and TRBJ2-2; D is perhaps TRBD2 (6 bases). Trimming removed 0 bases from V and 4 bases from J, with 9 bases in between. CDR3 length equals 15 residues. Germline V CDR1 and CDR2: WNHNN, SYGVQD (reference sequence). The CDR3 protein is CASSESGGVTGELFF. The CDR3 nucleotides are TGCGCCAGCAGTGAGTCTGGAGGGGTCACCGGGGAGCTGTTTTTT.

Here the CDR3 reads CASAIQWNEKLFF. In DNA form, the CDR3 reads TGCGCCAGCGCGATACAGTGGAATGAAAAACTGTTTTTT. The rearrangement links TRBV4-1 to TRBJ1-4; D not certain. CDR3 length: 13 amino acids. Trimming stripped 8 bases from V and 5 bases from J, with 12 bases between. CDR1 and CDR2 (germline): MGHRA, YSYEKL.

The CDR3 bases are TGTGCCAGCAGTTACGGAATGCCCGGGACAGGGGGCGCGGGCTACACCTTC. Translating gives CASSYGMPGTGGAGYTF. The V call is TRBV6-2 or TRBV6-3, the J call TRBJ1-2; 12 bases map to TRBD1. CDR1 is MNHEY and CDR2 is SVGEGT in the germline V gene. Germline trimming cut 2 bases from V and 8 bases from J; bases unmatched to any gene: 12. The CDR3 is made up of 17 amino acids.

The chain employs TRBV28 and TRBJ1-5; 7 bases align to TRBD1. This CDR3 contains 16 residues. Losses at the gene ends were 2 bases for V and 5 bases for J; bases not matched to a gene: 9. The germline V gene has CDR1 MDHEN and CDR2 SYDVKM. The CDR3 DNA reads TGTGCCAGCAGTTTAAACCTCGGACAGGTTTATCAGCCCCAGCATTTT. Its protein product is CASSLNLGQVYQPQHF.

Concerning this clone itself: No DNA is shown, since the ends of the CDR3 on it are uncertain; the CDR3 is the one TCRdb lists. V usage is TRBV21-1 and J usage is TRBJ2-7; the DNA was not used to check the table's D call, TRBD2. TRBV21-1 is designated a pseudogene. The CDR3 is 16 residues long, ends included. This chain's CDR3 is CASSKVGPGTFYEQYF.

The chain couples TRBV14 to TRBJ2-4; D not certain. Germline V gene sequence: CDR1 SGHDN, CDR2 FVKESK. The CDR3 is 13 amino acids. V lost 0 bases to trimming and J lost 9 bases, with 9 bases between them. This chain's CDR3 is CASSQEFAGIQYF. CDR3 in DNA: TGTGCCAGCAGCCAAGAATTCGCCGGCATTCAGTACTTC.

The chain combines TRBV7-2 with TRBJ1-2; 8 nucleotides match TRBD1. This CDR3 has 15 residues. Losses at the gene ends were 1 base for V and 6 bases for J; bases not matched to a gene: 7. CDR1 and CDR2 from the germline V gene are SGHTA and FQGNSA. CDR3 nucleotides: TGTGCCAGCAGCTTAGTTGGTCAGGGGGCTGATGGCTACACCTTC. Translated, it gives CASSLVGQGADGYTF.

The rearrangement joins TRBV3-1 (or the pseudogene TRBV3-2) to TRBJ1-2; 9 bases map to TRBD1. V trimming: 4 bases; J trimming: 8 bases; junction bases outside the gene matches: 8. The CDR3 is 14 residues long. Germline CDR1 LGHDT, CDR2 YNNKEL (reference sequence). The CDR3 loop is CASSRRTGERGYTF. CDR3 DNA: TGTGCCAGCAGCCGAAGGACAGGGGAGAGAGGCTACACCTTC.

The chain combines TRBV4-1 with TRBJ2-3; D is unclear. Trimming pared 1 base from V and 5 bases from J, leaving 16 bases between. CDR3 size: 16 residues. CDR1 is MGHRA and CDR2 is YSYEKL in the germline V gene. The CDR3 DNA follows: TGCGCCAGCAGCCAAGCTATTAGTGGAAGGCTAGATACGCAGTATTTT. Translated: CASSQAISGRLDTQYF.

This clone has only one observation. V gene TRBV6-6 combines with J gene TRBJ1-5; TRBD1 might be the D (5 bases). The germline V gene encodes CDR1 MNHNY and CDR2 SVGAGI (reference sequence). Trimming took 0 bases from V and 6 from J, leaving 12 bases between them. CDR3 size: 15 residues. The CDR3 here is CASSYSQGTGQPQHF. DNA of the CDR3: TGTGCCAGCAGTTACTCGCAGGGTACGGGTCAGCCCCAGCATTTT.

The chain couples TRBV4-1 to TRBJ2-1; D possibly corresponds to TRBD1 (5 bases). The CDR3 is made up of 12 amino acids. Trimming cost V 1 base and J 15 bases, with 13 bases left between them. Germline V gives CDR1 MGHRA, CDR2 YSYEKL. The CDR3 nucleotides read TGCGCCAGCAGCCAAGGGACGCTAGGGGTGTTCTTC. Encoded protein: CASSQGTLGVFF.

This rearrangement joins TRBV7-9 to TRBJ2-1; TRBD2 matches at 9 bases. V lost 5 bases to trimming and J lost 0 bases; unmatched junction nucleotides: 8. This CDR3 has 17 amino acids. Looked up from germline, CDR1 is SEHNR and CDR2 is FQNEAQ (reference sequence). This chain's CDR3 is CASSLSGGASSYNEQFF. In DNA, the CDR3 is TGTGCCAGCAGCCTTAGCGGGGGAGCTAGCTCCTACAATGAGCAGTTCTTC.

The rearrangement links TRBV7-2 to TRBJ1-2, with D unresolved. The CDR3 length is 13 residues. Germline loops: CDR1 SGHTA, CDR2 FQGNSA. The V end lost 3 bases, the J end lost 0 bases, and 5 bases lay between the germline ends. CDR3 in DNA: TGTGCCAGCAGCTTGGGGACTAACTATGGCTACACCTTC. Translating it yields CASSLGTNYGYTF.

The chain combines TRBV7-2 with TRBJ2-5; weak D call: TRBD2 (5 bases). The germline V and J ends were trimmed by 1 base and 5 bases, with 14 bases remaining between them. The length of the CDR3 is 15 residues. CDR1 is SGHTA and CDR2 is FQGNSA in the germline V gene. The CDR3, as DNA: TGTGCCAGCAGCTTAGTCTGGGGAGTTCAGGAGACCCAGTACTTC. The encoded protein is CASSLVWGVQETQYF. The full variable domain, rest sourced from reference TRBV7-2 and TRBJ2-5, is GAGVSQSPSNKVTEKGKDVELRCDPISGHTALYWYRQSLGQGLEFLIYFQGNSAPDKSGLPSDRFSAERTGGSVSTLTIQRTQQEDSAVYLCASSLVWGVQETQYFGPGTRLLVL.

The rearrangement joins TRBV5-8 to TRBJ2-3; 10 bases are a match to TRBD2. This CDR3 has 16 residues. Germline V gene data show CDR1 as SGHTS and CDR2 as YDEGEE. V was pared by 1 base and J by 1 base, with 3 bases of the junction left unmatched. The CDR3 is CASSLLGTSGTDTQYF. CDR3 DNA: TGTGCCAGCAGCTTGTTGGGGACTAGCGGCACAGATACGCAGTATTTT. Filled out from reference TRBV5-8 and TRBJ2-3, the complete variable domain reads EAGVTQSPTHLIKTRGQQATLRCSPISGHTSVYWYQQALGLGLQFLLWYDEGEERNRGNFPPRFSGRQFPNYSSELNVNALELEDSALYLCASSLLGTSGTDTQYFGPGTRLTVL.

This chain uses TRBV28 with TRBJ2-2; D is unresolved. The CDR3 consists of 17 residues. V lost 3 bases and J 0 bases, leaving 14 bases between the germline ends. The V gene's germline CDR1 is MDHEN and CDR2 SYDVKM. This CDR3 reads CASSFSVITTNTGELFF. Here the CDR3 DNA reads TGTGCCAGCAGTTTCTCTGTAATTACGACGAACACCGGGGAGCTGTTTTTT. Full variable domain (outside the CDR3, taken from reference TRBV28 and TRBJ2-2): DVKVTQSSRYLVKRTGEKVFLECVQDMDHENMFWYRQDPGLGLRLIYFSYDVKMKEKGDIPEGYSVSREKKERFSLILESASTNQTSMYLCASSFSVITTNTGELFFGEGSRLTVL.

This clone turned up a few times. This chain uses TRBV18 with TRBJ2-3, with 7 positions matching TRBD2. Losses at the gene ends were 0 bases for V and 3 bases for J; bases not matched to a gene: 12. Looked up from germline, CDR1 is KGHSH and CDR2 is LQKENI. The CDR3 contains 18 residues. The CDR3, as DNA: TGTGCCAGCTCACCACCAGGAGGGCGGGAAGCGGGGACAGATACGCAGTATTTT. It translates to CASSPPGGREAGTDTQYF.

The chain combines TRBV29-1 with TRBJ2-1; perhaps TRBD1 as D (5 bases). CDR1 is SQVTM and CDR2 is ANQGSEA in the germline V gene. The ends were cut back, 4 bases at V and 3 bases at J, with 10 bases in the middle. This CDR3 has 13 amino acids. CDR3 coding DNA: TGCAGCGTTGGACCCAGGGACTACAATGAGCAGTTCTTC. Translation: CSVGPRDYNEQFF.

This clone was recorded only once. The rearrangement links TRBV7-9 to TRBJ2-3; 11 positions match TRBD2. V was pared by 5 bases and J by 0 bases, with 7 bases of the junction left unmatched. The germline gives CDR1 SEHNR, CDR2 FQNEAQ (reference sequence). This CDR3 has 17 amino acids. The CDR3 sequence is CASSKSTSGISTDTQYF. The CDR3 DNA follows: TGTGCCAGCAGCAAATCGACTAGCGGGATTAGCACAGATACGCAGTATTTT.

This clone occurred a few times. The chain is built from TRBV2 and TRBJ2-2; 7 nucleotides agree with TRBD2. The CDR3 length is 18 residues. V shed 1 base and J 0 bases; nucleotides not matched to a gene: 8. Germline CDR1 and CDR2: SNHLY and FYNNEI. For the CDR3, the DNA is TGTGCCAGCAGTGAAGGACTAGCATATATTACGAACACCGGGGAGCTGTTTTTT. This translates into CASSEGLAYITNTGELFF. The full variable domain, with the rest looked up from reference TRBV2 and TRBJ2-2, is EPEVTQTPSHQVTQMGQEVILRCVPISNHLYFYWYRQILGQKVEFLVSFYNNEISEKSEIFDDQFSVERPDGSNFTLKIRSTKLEDSAMYFCASSEGLAYITNTGELFFGEGSRLTVL.

This chain links TRBV28 with TRBJ2-1; 8 bases align to TRBD2. CDR3 size: 13 residues. Germline trimming cut 6 bases from V and 7 bases from J; bases unmatched to any gene: 5. Per germline, CDR1 MDHEN and CDR2 SYDVKM. The CDR3 loop reads CASSWAGGNEQFF. The CDR3 DNA reads as TGTGCCAGCAGCTGGGCGGGAGGAAATGAGCAGTTCTTC. Based on the CDR3 plus reference TRBV28 and TRBJ2-1, the full variable domain is DVKVTQSSRYLVKRTGEKVFLECVQDMDHENMFWYRQDPGLGLRLIYFSYDVKMKEKGDIPEGYSVSREKKERFSLILESASTNQTSMYLCASSWAGGNEQFFGPGTRLTVL.

This chain connects TRBV28 to TRBJ1-1, with 7 bases matching TRBD1. The junction had 8 bases not matched to a gene; V was cut back by 6 bases and J by 1 base. CDR1 and CDR2 from the germline V gene are MDHEN and SYDVKM. The CDR3 has 15 amino acids. The CDR3 is CASRGSTGTNTEAFF. For the CDR3, the DNA is TGTGCCAGCAGGGGCTCGACAGGGACGAACACTGAAGCTTTCTTT.